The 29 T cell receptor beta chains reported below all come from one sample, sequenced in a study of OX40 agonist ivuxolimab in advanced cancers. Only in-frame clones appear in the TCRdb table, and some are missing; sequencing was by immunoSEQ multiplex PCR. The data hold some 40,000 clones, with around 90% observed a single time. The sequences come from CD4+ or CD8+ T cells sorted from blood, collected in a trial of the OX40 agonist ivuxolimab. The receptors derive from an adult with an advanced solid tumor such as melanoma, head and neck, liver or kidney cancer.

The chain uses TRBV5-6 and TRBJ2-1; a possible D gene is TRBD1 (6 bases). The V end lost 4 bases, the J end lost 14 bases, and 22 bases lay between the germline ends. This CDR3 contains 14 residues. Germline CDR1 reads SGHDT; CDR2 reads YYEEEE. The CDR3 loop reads CASSLVGFRGTKFF. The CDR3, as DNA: TGTGCCAGCAGCCTTGTTGGGTTTAGGGGGACCAAGTTCTTC.

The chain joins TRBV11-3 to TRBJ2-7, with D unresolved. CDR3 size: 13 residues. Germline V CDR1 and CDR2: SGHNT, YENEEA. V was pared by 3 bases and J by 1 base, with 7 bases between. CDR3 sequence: CASSLSVSYEQYF. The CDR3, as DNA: TGTGCCAGCAGCTTGAGCGTATCCTACGAGCAGTACTTC.

The CDR3: CSVTDSTYEQYF. As DNA, the CDR3 is TGCAGCGTTACGGACAGTACCTACGAGCAGTACTTC. The rearrangement uses TRBV29-1 and TRBJ2-7, with D maybe TRBD1 (6 bases). The CDR3 runs to 12 residues. V was shortened by 5 bases and J by 2 bases, with 10 bases between the two germline ends. Germline-derived CDR1 and CDR2 are SQVTM and ANQGSEA.

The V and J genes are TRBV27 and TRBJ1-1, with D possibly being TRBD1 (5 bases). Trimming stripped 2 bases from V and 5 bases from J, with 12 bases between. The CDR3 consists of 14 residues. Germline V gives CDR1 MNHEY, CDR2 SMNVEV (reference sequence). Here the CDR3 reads CASSLGQGWTEAFF. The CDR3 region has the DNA TGTGCCAGCAGTTTAGGGCAGGGCTGGACTGAAGCTTTCTTT.

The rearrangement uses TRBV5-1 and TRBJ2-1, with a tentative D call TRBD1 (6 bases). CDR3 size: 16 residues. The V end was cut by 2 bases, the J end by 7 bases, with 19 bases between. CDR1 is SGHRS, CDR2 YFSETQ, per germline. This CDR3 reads CASSFPLSGDPNEQFF. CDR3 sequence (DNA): TGCGCCAGCAGCTTCCCTTTGTCAGGGGACCCAAATGAGCAGTTCTTC.

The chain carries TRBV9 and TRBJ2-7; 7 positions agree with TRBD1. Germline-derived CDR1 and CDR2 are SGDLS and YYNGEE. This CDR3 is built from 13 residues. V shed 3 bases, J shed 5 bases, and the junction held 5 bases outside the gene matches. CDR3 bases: TGTGCCAGCAGCGAAGCAGGGGGACACGAGCAGTACTTC. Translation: CASSEAGGHEQYF.

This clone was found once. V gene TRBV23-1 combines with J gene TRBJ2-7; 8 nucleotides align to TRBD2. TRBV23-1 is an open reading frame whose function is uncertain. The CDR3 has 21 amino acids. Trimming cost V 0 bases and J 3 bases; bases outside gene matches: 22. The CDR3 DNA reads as TGCGCCAGCAGTCAATCGGGATCGAGGACTAGCTCATTACTAGGAATCTACGAGCAGTACTTC. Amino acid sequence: CASSQSGSRTSSLLGIYEQYF.

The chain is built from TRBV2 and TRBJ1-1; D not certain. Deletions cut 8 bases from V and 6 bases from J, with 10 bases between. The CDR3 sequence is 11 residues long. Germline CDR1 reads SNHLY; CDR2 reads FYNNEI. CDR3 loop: CASFWGPEAFF. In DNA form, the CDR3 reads TGTGCCAGCTTCTGGGGTCCTGAAGCTTTCTTT.

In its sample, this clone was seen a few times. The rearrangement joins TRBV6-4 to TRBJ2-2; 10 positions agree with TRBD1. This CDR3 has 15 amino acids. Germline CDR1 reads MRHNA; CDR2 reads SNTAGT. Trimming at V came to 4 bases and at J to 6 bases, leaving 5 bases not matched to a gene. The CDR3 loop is CASSAGTGVSGELFF. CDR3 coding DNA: TGTGCCAGCAGTGCCGGGACAGGGGTCTCCGGGGAGCTGTTTTTT.

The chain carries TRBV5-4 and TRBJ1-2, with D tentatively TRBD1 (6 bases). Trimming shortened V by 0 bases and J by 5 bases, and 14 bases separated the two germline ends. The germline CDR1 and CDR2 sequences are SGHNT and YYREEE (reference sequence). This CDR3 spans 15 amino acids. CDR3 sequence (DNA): TGTGCCAGCAGCTTGGATCCGACAGGCGTGTATGGCTACACCTTC. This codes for CASSLDPTGVYGYTF. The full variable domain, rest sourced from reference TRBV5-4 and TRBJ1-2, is ETGVTQSPTHLIKTRGQQVTLRCSSQSGHNTVSWYQQALGQGPQFIFQYYREEENGRGNFPPRFSGLQFPNYSSELNVNALELDDSALYLCASSLDPTGVYGYTFGSGTRLTVV.

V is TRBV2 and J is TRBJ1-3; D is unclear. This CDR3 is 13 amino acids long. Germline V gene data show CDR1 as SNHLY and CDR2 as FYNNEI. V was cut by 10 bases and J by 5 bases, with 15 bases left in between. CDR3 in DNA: TGTGCCATCCTGGGTTCCTCGCGAAACACCATATATTTT. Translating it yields CAILGSSRNTIYF.

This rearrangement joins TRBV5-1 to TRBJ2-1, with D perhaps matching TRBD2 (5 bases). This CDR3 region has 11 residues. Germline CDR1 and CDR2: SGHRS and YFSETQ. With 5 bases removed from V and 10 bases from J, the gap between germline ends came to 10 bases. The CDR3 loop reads CASRLPGEQFF. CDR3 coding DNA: TGCGCCAGCAGATTACCGGGAGAGCAGTTCTTC.

The CDR3 sequence: CASSSSRNEQFF. In nucleotides, the CDR3 is TGTGCCAGCAGTAGCTCGCGCAATGAGCAGTTCTTC. The V call is TRBV5-6, the J call TRBJ2-1; D ambiguous. Trimming stripped 5 bases from V and 6 bases from J, with 9 bases between. The CDR3 totals 12 residues. CDR1 is SGHDT, CDR2 YYEEEE, per germline.

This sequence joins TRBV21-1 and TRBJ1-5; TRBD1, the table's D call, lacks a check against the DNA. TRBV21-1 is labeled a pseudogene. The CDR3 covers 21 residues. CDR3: CASSKPRTRARRTHSNQPQHF. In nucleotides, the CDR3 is TGTGCCAGCAGCAAGCCGCGGACCAGGGCCCGGCGCACCCATAGCAATCAGCCCCAGCATTTT.

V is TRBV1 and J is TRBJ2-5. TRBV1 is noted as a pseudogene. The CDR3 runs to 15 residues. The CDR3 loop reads CTSRKKQRPTETQYF. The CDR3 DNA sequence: TGCACCAGCAGAAAAAAACAGAGGCCGACGGAGACCCAGTACTTC.

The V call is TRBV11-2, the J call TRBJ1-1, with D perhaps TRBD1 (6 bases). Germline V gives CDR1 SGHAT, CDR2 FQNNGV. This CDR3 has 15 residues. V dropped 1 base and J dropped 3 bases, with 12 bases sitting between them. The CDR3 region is CASSLGDISYTEAFF. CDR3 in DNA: TGTGCCAGCAGCTTAGGGGACATTTCTTACACTGAAGCTTTCTTT. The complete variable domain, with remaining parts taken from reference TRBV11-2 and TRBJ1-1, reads EAGVAQSPRYKIIEKRQSVAFWCNPISGHATLYWYQQILGQGPKLLIQFQNNGVVDDSQLPKDRFSAERLKGVDSTLKIQPAKLEDSAVYLCASSLGDISYTEAFFGQGTRLTVV.

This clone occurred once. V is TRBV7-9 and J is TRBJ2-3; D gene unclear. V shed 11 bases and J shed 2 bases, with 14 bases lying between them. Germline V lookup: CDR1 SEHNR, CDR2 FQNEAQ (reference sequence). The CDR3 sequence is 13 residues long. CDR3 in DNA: TGTGCCTACTTTCCCCTGCCCACAGATACGCAGTATTTT. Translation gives CAYFPLPTDTQYF.

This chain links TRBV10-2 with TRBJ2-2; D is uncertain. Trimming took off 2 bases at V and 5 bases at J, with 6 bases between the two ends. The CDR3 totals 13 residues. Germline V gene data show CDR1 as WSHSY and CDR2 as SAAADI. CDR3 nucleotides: TGCGCCAGCAGTGAGAGACTTACCGGGGAGCTGTTTTTT. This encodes CASSERLTGELFF.

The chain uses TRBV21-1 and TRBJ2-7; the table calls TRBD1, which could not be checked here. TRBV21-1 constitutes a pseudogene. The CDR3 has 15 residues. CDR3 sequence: CASSTGAAAVYEQYF. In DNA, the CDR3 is TGTGCCAGCAGCACAGGGGCCGCAGCAGTCTACGAGCAGTACTTC.

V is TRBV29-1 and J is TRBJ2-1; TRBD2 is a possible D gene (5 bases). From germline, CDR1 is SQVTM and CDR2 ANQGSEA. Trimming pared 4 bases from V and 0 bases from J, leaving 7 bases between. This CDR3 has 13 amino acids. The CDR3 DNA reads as TGCAGCGTTGGAGGGAGCTCCTACAATGAGCAGTTCTTC. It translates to CSVGGSSYNEQFF.

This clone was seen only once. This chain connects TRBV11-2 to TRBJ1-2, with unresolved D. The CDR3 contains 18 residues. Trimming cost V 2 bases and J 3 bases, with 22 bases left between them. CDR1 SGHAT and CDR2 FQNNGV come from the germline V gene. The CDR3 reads CASSLLRTVSFGDYGYTF. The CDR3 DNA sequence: TGTGCCAGCAGCTTATTGAGAACAGTATCGTTCGGCGACTATGGCTACACCTTC.

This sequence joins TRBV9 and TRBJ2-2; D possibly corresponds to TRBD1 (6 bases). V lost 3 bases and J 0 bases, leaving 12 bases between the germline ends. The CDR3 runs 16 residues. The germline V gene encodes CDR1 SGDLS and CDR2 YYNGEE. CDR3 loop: CASSANRVANTGELFF. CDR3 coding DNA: TGTGCCAGCAGCGCAAACAGGGTTGCGAACACCGGGGAGCTGTTTTTT. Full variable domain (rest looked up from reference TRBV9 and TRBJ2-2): DSGVTQTPKHLITATGQRVTLRCSPRSGDLSVYWYQQSLDQGLQFLIQYYNGEERAKGNILERFSAQQFPDLHSELNLSSLELGDSALYFCASSANRVANTGELFFGEGSRLTVL.

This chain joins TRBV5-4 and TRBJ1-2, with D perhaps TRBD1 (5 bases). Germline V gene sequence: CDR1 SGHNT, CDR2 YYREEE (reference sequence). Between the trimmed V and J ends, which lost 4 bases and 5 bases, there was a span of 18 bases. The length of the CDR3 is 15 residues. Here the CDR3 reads CASSIRDPGGYGYTF. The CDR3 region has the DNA TGTGCCAGCAGCATACGGGACCCAGGCGGGTATGGCTACACCTTC. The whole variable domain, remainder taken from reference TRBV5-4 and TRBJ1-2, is ETGVTQSPTHLIKTRGQQVTLRCSSQSGHNTVSWYQQALGQGPQFIFQYYREEENGRGNFPPRFSGLQFPNYSSELNVNALELDDSALYLCASSIRDPGGYGYTFGSGTRLTVV.

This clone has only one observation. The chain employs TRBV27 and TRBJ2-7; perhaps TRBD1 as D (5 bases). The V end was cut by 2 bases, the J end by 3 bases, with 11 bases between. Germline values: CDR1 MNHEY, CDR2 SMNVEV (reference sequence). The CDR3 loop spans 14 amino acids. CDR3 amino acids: CASSLQTASYEQYF. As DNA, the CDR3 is TGTGCCAGCAGTTTACAGACAGCCAGCTACGAGCAGTACTTC.

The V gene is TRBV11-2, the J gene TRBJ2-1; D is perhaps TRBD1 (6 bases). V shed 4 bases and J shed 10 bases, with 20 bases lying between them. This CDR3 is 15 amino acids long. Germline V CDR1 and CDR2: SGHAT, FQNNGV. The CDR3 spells CASSSRQVGGREQFF. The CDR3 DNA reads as TGTGCCAGCAGCTCCCGACAGGTTGGGGGTCGGGAGCAGTTCTTC.

In DNA, the CDR3 is TGCGCCAGCAGTGAGCCCAGGAGCGGAACCTACGAGCAGTACTTC. Translation: CASSEPRSGTYEQYF. The chain is built from TRBV10-2 and TRBJ2-7, with TRBD2 as a possible D gene (5 bases). Germline V lookup: CDR1 WSHSY, CDR2 SAAADI. V lost 2 bases and J 2 bases, leaving 13 bases between the germline ends. CDR3 size: 15 residues.

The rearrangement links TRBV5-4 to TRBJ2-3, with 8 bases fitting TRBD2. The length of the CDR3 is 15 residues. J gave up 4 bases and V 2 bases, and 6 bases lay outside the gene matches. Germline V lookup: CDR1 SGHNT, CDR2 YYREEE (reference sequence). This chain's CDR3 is CASSLRREVADTQYF. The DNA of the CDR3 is TGTGCCAGCAGCTTACGGCGGGAGGTTGCAGATACGCAGTATTTT.

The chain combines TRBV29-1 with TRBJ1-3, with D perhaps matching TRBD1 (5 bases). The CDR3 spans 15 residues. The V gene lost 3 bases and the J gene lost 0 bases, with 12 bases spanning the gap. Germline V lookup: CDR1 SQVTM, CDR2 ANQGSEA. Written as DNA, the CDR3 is TGCAGCGTTGATGGGGCAGGTAACTCTGGAAACACCATATATTTT. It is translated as CSVDGAGNSGNTIYF. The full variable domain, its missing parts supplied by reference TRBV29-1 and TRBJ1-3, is SAVISQKPSRDICQRGTSLTIQCQVDSQVTMMFWYRQQPGQSLTLIATANQGSEATYESGFVIDKFPISRPNLTFSTLTVSNMSPEDSSIYLCSVDGAGNSGNTIYFGEGSWLTVV.

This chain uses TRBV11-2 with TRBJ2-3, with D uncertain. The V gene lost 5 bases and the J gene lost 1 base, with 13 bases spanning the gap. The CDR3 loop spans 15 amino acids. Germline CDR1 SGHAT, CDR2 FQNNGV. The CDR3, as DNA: TGTGCCAGCAGCGCCGGGCGTTGGGGCACAGATACGCAGTATTTT. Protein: CASSAGRWGTDTQYF.